A selection of T cell receptor beta chains follows, all from one sample in a study of shared clonotypes between healthy human individuals. The protocol was immunoSEQ multiplex PCR, while the TCRdb copy is restricted to in-frame clones and leaves out a portion. The sample includes approximately 340,000 clones, around 72% seen only once; the top ten take 10%. The sample was memory CD4+ T cells sorted from blood. The receptors were sampled from a man aged 25-45 years in good health. Both conserved end residues are part of each CDR3. Fields, in order: D gene, clone size, V gene, CDR3 length, J gene, CDR3 protein, CDR3 DNA. A D gene is named only where the DNA matches it firmly. Not every row has a clone size; where given, it reads once, few, many or a size class.

d_gene: NA
abundance: NA
v_gene: TRBV6-6
len: 15
j_gene: TRBJ2-2
CDR3aa: CATQGAGSNTGELFF
CDR3nt: TGTGCCACCCAAGGAGCGGGTTCGAACACCGGGGAGCTGTTTTTT

d_gene: NA
abundance: NA
v_gene: TRBV30
len: 13
j_gene: TRBJ1-3
CDR3aa: CAWSVQAGNTIYF
CDR3nt: TGTGCCTGGAGTGTACAGGCTGGAAACACCATATATTTT

d_gene: NA
abundance: NA
v_gene: TRBV30
len: 12
j_gene: TRBJ1-3
CDR3aa: CACHNTGNTIYF
CDR3nt: TGTGCCTGCCATAATACTGGAAACACCATATATTTT

d_gene: NA
abundance: many
v_gene: TRBV7-2
len: 14
j_gene: TRBJ1-3
CDR3aa: CASSLRQVGNTIYF
CDR3nt: TGTGCCAGCAGCTTAAGACAGGTTGGAAACACCATATATTTT

d_gene: NA
abundance: NA
v_gene: TRBV7-6
len: 15
j_gene: TRBJ2-7
CDR3aa: CASSLAQGLGYEQYF
CDR3nt: TGTGCCAGCAGCTTAGCGCAGGGGCTGGGGTACGAGCAGTACTTC

d_gene: NA
abundance: NA
v_gene: TRBV9
len: 14
j_gene: TRBJ2-1
CDR3aa: CASSVAGPNNEQFF
CDR3nt: TGTGCCAGCAGCGTAGCGGGTCCAAACAATGAGCAGTTCTTC

d_gene: TRBD1
abundance: NA
v_gene: TRBV19
len: 14
j_gene: TRBJ1-5
CDR3aa: CASRGTGSNQPQHF
CDR3nt: TGTGCCAGTAGGGGGACAGGAAGCAATCAGCCCCAGCATTTT

d_gene: NA
abundance: NA
v_gene: TRBV5-1
len: 13
j_gene: TRBJ2-3
CDR3aa: CASSLTGPDTQYF
CDR3nt: TGCGCCAGCAGCTTAACAGGGCCAGATACGCAGTATTTT

d_gene: TRBD2
abundance: few
v_gene: TRBV6-1
len: 16
j_gene: TRBJ2-3
CDR3aa: CASSARLAGSTDTQYF
CDR3nt: TGTGCCAGCAGTGCCCGACTAGCGGGTAGCACAGATACGCAGTATTTT

d_gene: NA
abundance: NA
v_gene: TRBV7-6
len: 16
j_gene: TRBJ2-7
CDR3aa: CASSLGLFKCRYEQYF
CDR3nt: TGTGCCAGCAGCTTAGGTCTTTTTAAGTGCCGCTACGAGCAGTACTTC